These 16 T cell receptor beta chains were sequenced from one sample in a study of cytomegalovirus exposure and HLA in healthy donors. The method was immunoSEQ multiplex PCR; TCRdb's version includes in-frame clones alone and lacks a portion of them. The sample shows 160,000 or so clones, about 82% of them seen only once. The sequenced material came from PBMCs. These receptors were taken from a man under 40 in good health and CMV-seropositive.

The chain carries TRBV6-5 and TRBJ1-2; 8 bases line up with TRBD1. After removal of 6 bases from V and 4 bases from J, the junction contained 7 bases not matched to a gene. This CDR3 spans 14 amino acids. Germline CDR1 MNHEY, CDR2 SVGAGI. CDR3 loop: CASSEQGGSYGYTF. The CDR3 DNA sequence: TGTGCCAGCAGCGAACAGGGGGGAAGCTATGGCTACACCTTC.

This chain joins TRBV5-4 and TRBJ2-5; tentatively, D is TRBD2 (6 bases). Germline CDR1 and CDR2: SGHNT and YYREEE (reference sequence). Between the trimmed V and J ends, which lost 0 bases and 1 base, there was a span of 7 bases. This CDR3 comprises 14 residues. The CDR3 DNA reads TGTGCCAGCAGCTTGGGCGGGGTCCAAGAGACCCAGTACTTC. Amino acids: CASSLGGVQETQYF.

The CDR3 region is CASRSFTGRTNYGYTF. The CDR3 nucleotides are TGTGCCAGCAGATCATTCACAGGGCGGACTAACTATGGCTACACCTTC. The genes are TRBV11-2 and TRBJ1-2; maybe TRBD1 (6 bases). Trimming removed 6 bases at V and 0 bases at J, with 17 bases between. This CDR3 spans 16 amino acids. The germline V gene encodes CDR1 SGHAT and CDR2 FQNNGV.

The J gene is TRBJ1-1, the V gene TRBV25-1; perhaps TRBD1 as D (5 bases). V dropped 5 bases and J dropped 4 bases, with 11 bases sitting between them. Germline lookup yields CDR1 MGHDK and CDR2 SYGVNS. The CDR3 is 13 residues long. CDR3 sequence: CASSRGEFTEAFF. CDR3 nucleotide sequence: TGTGCCAGCAGTCGGGGGGAATTCACTGAAGCTTTCTTT.

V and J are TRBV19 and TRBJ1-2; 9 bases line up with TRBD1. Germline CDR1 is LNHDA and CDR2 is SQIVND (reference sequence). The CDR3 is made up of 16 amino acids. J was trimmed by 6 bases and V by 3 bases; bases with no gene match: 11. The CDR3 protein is CASSIPRDRDRHGYTF. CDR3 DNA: TGTGCCAGTAGTATCCCCCGGGACAGGGATAGGCATGGCTACACCTTC.

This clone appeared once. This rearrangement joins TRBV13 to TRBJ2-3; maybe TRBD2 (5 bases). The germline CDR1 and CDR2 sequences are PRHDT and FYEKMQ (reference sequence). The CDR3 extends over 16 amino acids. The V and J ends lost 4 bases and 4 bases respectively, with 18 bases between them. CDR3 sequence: CASSSRETTSPDTQYF. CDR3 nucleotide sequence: TGTGCCAGCAGCTCCCGAGAGACTACCAGTCCAGATACGCAGTATTTT.

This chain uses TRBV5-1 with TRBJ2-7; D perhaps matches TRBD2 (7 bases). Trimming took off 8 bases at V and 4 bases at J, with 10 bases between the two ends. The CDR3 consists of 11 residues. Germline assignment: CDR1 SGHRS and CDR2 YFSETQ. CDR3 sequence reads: CARGGAYEQYF. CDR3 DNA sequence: TGCGCCAGAGGGGGGGCTTACGAGCAGTACTTC.

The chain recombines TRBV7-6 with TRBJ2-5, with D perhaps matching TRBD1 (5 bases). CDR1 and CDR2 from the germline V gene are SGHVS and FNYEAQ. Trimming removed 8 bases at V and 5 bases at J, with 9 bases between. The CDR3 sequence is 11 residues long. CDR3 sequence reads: CASSKGETQYF. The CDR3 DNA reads TGTGCCAGCTCTAAGGGGGAGACCCAGTACTTC.

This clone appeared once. Here the CDR3 DNA reads TGCGCCAGCAGCCGAACAGGGACCAGGGATTCACCCCTCCACTTT. Residues: CASSRTGTRDSPLHF. The J gene is TRBJ1-6, the V gene TRBV5-1, with D possibly TRBD1 on 6 matching bases. From germline, CDR1 is SGHRS and CDR2 YFSETQ. The CDR3 has 15 amino acids. The ends were cut back, 4 bases at V and 8 bases at J, with 16 bases in the middle. The full variable domain, its missing parts supplied by reference TRBV5-1 and TRBJ1-6, is KAGVTQTPRYLIKTRGQQVTLSCSPISGHRSVSWYQQTPGQGLQFLFEYFSETQRNKGNFPGRFSGRQFSNSRSEMNVSTLELGDSALYLCASSRTGTRDSPLHFGNGTRLTVT.

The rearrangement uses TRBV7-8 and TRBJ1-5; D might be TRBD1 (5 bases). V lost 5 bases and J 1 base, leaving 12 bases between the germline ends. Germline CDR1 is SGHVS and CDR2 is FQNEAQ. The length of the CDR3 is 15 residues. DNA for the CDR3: TGTGCCAGCAGCCAACAGGAGTTGAGCAATCAGCCCCAGCATTTT. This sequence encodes CASSQQELSNQPQHF.

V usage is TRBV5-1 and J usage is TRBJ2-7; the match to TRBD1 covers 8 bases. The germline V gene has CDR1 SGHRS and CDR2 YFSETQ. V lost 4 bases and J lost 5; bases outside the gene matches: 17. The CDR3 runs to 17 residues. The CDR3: CASSTALLDQGAHEQYF. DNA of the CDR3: TGCGCCAGCAGCACTGCACTCCTGGATCAGGGGGCCCACGAGCAGTACTTC. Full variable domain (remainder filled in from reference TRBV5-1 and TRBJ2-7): KAGVTQTPRYLIKTRGQQVTLSCSPISGHRSVSWYQQTPGQGLQFLFEYFSETQRNKGNFPGRFSGRQFSNSRSEMNVSTLELGDSALYLCASSTALLDQGAHEQYFGPGTRLTVT.

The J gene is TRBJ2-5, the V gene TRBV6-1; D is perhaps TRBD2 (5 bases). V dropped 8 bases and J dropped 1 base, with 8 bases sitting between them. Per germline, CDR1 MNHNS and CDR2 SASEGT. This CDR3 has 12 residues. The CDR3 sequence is CASVGVQETQYF. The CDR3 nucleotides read TGTGCCAGCGTCGGGGTCCAAGAGACCCAGTACTTC.

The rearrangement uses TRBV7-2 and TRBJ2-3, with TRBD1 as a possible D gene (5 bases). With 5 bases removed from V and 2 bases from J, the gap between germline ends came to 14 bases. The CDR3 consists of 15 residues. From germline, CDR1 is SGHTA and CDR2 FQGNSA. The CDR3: CASSLQDISTDTQYF. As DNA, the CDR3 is TGTGCCAGCAGCCTCCAGGACATATCCACAGATACGCAGTATTTT.

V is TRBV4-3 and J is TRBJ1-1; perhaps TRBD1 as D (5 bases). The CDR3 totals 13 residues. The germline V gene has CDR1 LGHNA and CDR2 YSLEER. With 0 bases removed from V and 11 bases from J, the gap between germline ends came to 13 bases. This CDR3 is CASSQDGGEEAFF. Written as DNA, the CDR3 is TGCGCCAGCAGCCAAGATGGAGGGGAGGAGGCTTTCTTT.

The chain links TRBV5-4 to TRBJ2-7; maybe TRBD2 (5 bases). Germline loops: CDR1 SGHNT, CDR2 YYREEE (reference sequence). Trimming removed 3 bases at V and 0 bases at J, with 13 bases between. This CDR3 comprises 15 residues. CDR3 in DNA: TGTGCCAGCAGCTCCACGGACTCTAGCTCCTACGAGCAGTACTTC. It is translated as CASSSTDSSSYEQYF.

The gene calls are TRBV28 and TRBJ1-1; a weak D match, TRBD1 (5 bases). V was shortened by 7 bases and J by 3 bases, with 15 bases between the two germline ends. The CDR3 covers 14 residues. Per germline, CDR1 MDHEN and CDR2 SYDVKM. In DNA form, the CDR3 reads TGTGCCAGCACCCAGGTAGGGGTGGACACTGAAGCTTTCTTT. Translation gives CASTQVGVDTEAFF. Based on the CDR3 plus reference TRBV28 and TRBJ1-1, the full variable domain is DVKVTQSSRYLVKRTGEKVFLECVQDMDHENMFWYRQDPGLGLRLIYFSYDVKMKEKGDIPEGYSVSREKKERFSLILESASTNQTSMYLCASTQVGVDTEAFFGQGTRLTVV.